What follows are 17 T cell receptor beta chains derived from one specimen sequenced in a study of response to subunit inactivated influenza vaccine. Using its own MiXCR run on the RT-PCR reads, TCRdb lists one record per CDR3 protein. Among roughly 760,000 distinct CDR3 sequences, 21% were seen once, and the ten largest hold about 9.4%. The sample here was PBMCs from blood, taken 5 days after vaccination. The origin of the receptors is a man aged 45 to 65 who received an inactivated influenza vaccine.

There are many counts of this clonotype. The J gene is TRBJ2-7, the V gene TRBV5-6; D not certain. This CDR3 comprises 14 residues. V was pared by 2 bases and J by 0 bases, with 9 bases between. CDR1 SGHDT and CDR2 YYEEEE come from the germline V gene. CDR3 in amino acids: CASSLGPSSYEQYF. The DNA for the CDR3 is TGTGCCAGCAGCTTAGGCCCTAGCTCCTACGAGCAGTACTTC.

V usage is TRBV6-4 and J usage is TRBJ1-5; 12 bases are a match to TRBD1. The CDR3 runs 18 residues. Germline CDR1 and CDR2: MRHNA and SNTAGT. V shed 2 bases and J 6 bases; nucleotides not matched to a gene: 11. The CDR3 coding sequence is TGTGCCAGCAGTGACCTCCTAGCCGGGACAGGGGGCAGTCAGCCCCAGCATTTT. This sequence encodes CASSDLLAGTGGSQPQHF.

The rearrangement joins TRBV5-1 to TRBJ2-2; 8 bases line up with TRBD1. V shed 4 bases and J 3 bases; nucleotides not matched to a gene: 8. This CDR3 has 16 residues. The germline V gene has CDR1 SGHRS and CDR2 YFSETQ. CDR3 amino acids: CASSLRTGRHTGELFF. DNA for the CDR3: TGCGCCAGCAGCCTCCGGACAGGGAGACACACCGGGGAGCTGTTTTTT.

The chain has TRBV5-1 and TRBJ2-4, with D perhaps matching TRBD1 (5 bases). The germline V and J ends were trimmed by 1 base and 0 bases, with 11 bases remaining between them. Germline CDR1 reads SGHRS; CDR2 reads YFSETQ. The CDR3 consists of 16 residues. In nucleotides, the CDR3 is TGCGCCAGCAGCTTGCTAGAAGGGGTAGCCAAAAACATTCAGTACTTC. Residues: CASSLLEGVAKNIQYF.

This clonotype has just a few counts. This chain's CDR3 is CASSYPTMKGRLYNEQFF. The CDR3 nucleotides read TGTGCCAGCAGTTACCCCACAATGAAGGGGAGGCTGTACAATGAGCAGTTCTTC. This sequence joins TRBV6-2 or TRBV6-3 and TRBJ2-1; the D gene is possibly TRBD2 (6 bases). The CDR3 contains 18 residues. Germline V gene lookup returns CDR1 MNHEY and CDR2 SVGEGT. With 2 bases removed from V and 4 bases from J, the gap between germline ends came to 21 bases.

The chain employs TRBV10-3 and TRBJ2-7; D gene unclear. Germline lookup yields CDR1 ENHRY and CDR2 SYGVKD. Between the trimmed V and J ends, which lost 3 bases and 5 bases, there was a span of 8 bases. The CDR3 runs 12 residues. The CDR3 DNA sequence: TGTGCCATCAGTGAAGGGTTCGACGAGCAGTACTTC. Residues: CAISEGFDEQYF.

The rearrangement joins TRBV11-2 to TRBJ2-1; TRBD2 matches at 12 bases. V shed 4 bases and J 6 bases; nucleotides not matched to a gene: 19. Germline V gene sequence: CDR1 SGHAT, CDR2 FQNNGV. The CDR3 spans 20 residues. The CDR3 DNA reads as TGTGCCAGCAGCTCCATCCTCCACCGGGGACTAGCGGGTGGGGGCAATGAGCAGTTCTTC. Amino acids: CASSSILHRGLAGGGNEQFF.

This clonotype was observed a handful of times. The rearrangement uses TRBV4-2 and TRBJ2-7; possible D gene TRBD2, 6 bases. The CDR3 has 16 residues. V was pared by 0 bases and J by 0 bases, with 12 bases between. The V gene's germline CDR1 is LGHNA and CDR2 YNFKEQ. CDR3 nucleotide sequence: TGTGCCAGCAGCCAAGAACTAGCCGCCTTCTCCTACGAGCAGTACTTC. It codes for CASSQELAAFSYEQYF.

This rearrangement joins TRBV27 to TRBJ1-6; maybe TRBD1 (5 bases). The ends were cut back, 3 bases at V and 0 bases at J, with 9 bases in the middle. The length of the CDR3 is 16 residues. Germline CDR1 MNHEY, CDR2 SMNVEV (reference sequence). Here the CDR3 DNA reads TGTGCCAGCAGTTTGACAGCCGACTCCTATAATTCACCCCTCCACTTT. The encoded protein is CASSLTADSYNSPLHF.

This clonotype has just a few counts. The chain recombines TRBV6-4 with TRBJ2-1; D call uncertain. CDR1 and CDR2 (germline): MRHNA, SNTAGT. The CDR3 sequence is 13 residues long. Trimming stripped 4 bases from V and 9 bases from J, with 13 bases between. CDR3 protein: CASSADEGSEQFF. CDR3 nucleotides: TGTGCCAGCAGTGCCGACGAAGGCAGTGAGCAGTTCTTC.

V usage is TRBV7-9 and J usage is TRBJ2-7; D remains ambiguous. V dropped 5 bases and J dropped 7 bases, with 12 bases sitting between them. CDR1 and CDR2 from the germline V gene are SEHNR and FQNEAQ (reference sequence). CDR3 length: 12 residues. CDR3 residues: CASSIVIGEQYF. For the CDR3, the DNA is TGTGCCAGCAGCATCGTCATCGGAGAGCAGTACTTC. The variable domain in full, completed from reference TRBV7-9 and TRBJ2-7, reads DTGVSQNPRHKITKRGQNVTFRCDPISEHNRLYWYRQTLGQGPEFLTYFQNEAQLEKSRLLSDRFSAERPKGSFSTLEIQRTEQGDSAMYLCASSIVIGEQYFGPGTRLTVT.

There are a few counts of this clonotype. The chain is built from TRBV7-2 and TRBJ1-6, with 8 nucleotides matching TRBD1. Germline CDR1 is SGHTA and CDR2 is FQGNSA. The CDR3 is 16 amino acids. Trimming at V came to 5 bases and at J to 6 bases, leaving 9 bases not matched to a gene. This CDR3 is CASSDRDRLINSPLHF. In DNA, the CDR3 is TGTGCCAGCAGCGACCGGGACAGGCTGATTAATTCACCCCTCCACTTT.

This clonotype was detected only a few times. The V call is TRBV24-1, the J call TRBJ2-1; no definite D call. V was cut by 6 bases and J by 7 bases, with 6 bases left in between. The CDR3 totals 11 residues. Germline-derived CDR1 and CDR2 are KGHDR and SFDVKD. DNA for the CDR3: TGTGCCACCAGTATGGCGAATGAGCAGTTCTTC. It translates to CATSMANEQFF.

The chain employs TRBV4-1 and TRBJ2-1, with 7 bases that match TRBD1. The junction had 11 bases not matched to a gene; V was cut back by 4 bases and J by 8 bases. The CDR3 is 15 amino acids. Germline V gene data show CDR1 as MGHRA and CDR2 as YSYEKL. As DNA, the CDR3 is TGCGCCAGCAGCCCAAGACAGGCGCAGGGGGATGAGCAGTTCTTC. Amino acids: CASSPRQAQGDEQFF.

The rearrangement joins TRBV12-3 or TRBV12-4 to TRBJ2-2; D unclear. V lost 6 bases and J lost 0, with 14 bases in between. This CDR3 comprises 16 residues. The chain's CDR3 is CASSNRHRANTGELFF. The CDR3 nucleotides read TGTGCCAGCAGCAATCGACACCGAGCGAACACCGGGGAGCTGTTTTTT.

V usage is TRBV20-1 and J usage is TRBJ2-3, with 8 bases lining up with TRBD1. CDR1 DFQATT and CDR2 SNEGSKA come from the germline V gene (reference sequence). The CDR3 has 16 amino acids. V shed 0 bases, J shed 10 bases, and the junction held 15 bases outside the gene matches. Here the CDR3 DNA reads TGCAGTGCTAGAGAGGTTTACAGGGGGAGGACCGGGGCGCAGTATTTT. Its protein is CSAREVYRGRTGAQYF.

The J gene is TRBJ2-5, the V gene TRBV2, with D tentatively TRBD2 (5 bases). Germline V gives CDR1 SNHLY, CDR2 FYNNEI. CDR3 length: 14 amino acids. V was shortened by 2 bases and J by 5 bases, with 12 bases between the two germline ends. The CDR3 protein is CASSELLWEETQYF. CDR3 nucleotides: TGTGCCAGCAGTGAACTTCTGTGGGAGGAGACCCAGTACTTC.